This passage covers 4 T cell receptor beta chains from one sample sequenced in a study of blood T cells in healthy people across ages. Alongside a J-beta primer mix, a sample-barcoded 5' primer served in a second PCR lasting roughly 7 to 11 cycles. TCRdb re-analysed the 5' RACE reads in MiXCR, keeping a single row per CDR3 protein. This sample has about 1.8 million distinct CDR3 sequences, with roughly 50% found just once. Sequences were obtained from blood. Source of these receptors: a woman aged 40 to 55 in good health.

The V gene is TRBV10-1, the J gene TRBJ2-4; 8 positions match TRBD1. The DNA matches TRBJ2-7 better at its end, which makes the J call doubtful. This CDR3 has 13 residues. The germline V gene has CDR1 WNHNN and CDR2 SYGVQD (reference sequence). The CDR3, as DNA: TGCGCCAGCAGAGGGACAGGAGGACACGAGCAGTACTTC. Translation: CASRGTGGHEQYF.

This clonotype was recorded a few times. V gene TRBV4-3 combines with J gene TRBJ2-2; 7 bases match TRBD1. Trimming at V came to 3 bases and at J to 2 bases, leaving 3 bases not matched to a gene. There are 15 residues in the CDR3. Germline CDR1 LGHNA, CDR2 YSLEER. The CDR3 coding sequence is TGCGCCAGCAGCCAGGGACAGCTTAACACCGGGGAGCTGTTTTTT. Its protein is CASSQGQLNTGELFF.

In its sample, this clonotype was seen a few times. The chain carries TRBV28 and TRBJ2-6; D is possibly TRBD1 (6 bases). The CDR3 sequence is 13 residues long. Trimming stripped 11 bases from V and 1 base from J, with 9 bases between. From germline, CDR1 is MDHEN and CDR2 SYDVKM. CDR3 in DNA: TGTGCCGCAGGGGAGTCTGGGGCCAACGTCCTGACTTTC. It translates to CAAGESGANVLTF.

This chain uses TRBV20-1 with TRBJ2-1, with 9 bases aligning to TRBD2. This CDR3 is 14 amino acids long. The J segment lost 9 bases and the V segment lost 4 bases, leaving 10 bases of the junction unmatched. Germline CDR1 DFQATT, CDR2 SNEGSKA (reference sequence). The CDR3 sequence: CSAIRRGGVLEQFF. The DNA of the CDR3 is TGCAGTGCTATAAGGCGCGGGGGGGTACTTGAGCAGTTCTTC.